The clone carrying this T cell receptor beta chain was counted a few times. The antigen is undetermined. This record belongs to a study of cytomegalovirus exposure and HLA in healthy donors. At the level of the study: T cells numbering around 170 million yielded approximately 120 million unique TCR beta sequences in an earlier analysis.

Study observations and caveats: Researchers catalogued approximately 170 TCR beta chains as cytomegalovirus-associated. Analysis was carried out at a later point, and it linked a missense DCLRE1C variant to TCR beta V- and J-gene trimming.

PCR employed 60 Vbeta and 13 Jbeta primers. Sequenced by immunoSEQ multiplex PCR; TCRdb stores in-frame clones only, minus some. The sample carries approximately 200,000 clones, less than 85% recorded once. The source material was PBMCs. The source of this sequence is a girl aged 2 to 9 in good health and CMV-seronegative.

The CDR3 bases are TGTGCCAGTAGTATAGGAGGCGGGGGTGAACCCCTCCACTTT. It codes for CASSIGGGGEPLHF. This chain connects TRBV19 to TRBJ1-6; tentatively, D is TRBD1 (5 bases). This CDR3 is built from 14 residues. With 1 base removed from V and 12 bases from J, the gap between germline ends came to 13 bases. The germline gives CDR1 LNHDA, CDR2 SQIVND (reference sequence).